This T cell receptor beta chain was profiled in a study of cytomegalovirus exposure and HLA in healthy donors. Turning to the study itself: A later analysis reported the same platform for the 90 to 150 validation repertoires and the roughly 700 first-cohort repertoires.

The count of this clone is one. The antigen is undetermined. Generated by immunoSEQ multiplex PCR, the TCRdb table keeps only in-frame clones and is missing some. The sample records 55,000 to 70,000 clones, about nine tenths being singletons. Study-level findings and limits: The tendency of first-cohort TCR clusters to co-occur in the 130 or so validation repertoires was identified by a subsequent analysis.

V gave up 5 bases and J gave up 5 bases; unmatched junction bases: 7. CDR3 length equals 15 residues. Germline V gives CDR1 SGHTA, CDR2 FQGTGA. The chain is built from TRBV7-3 and TRBJ2-3; the match to TRBD2 covers 10 bases. The TCR comes from a man younger than 30 in good health and CMV-seronegative. Sequenced material: PBMCs. The DNA for the CDR3 is TGTGCCAGCAGCCCAAGCGGGAGGGCCGTAGATACGCAGTATTTT. Translation: CASSPSGRAVDTQYF.